Below, 27 T cell receptor beta chains from the same sample are listed, as sequenced in a study of blood T cell repertoires in COVID-19. The data were produced by immunoSEQ multiplex PCR, yet TCRdb's version contains in-frame clones alone and is incomplete. The repertoire includes roughly 300,000 clones, about nine tenths of them detected once, and 1.5% sits in the top ten. Material for sequencing was peripheral blood. These receptors were taken from a woman between 40 and 55 years old who had recovered from COVID-19.

The chain carries TRBV5-1 and TRBJ1-1, with 9 bases identical to TRBD1. Losses at the gene ends were 2 bases for V and 5 bases for J; bases not matched to a gene: 7. Germline CDR1 reads SGHRS; CDR2 reads YFSETQ. The CDR3 is made up of 15 amino acids. CDR3 DNA sequence: TGCGCCAGCAGCTTACACAGGGGGCGCAGGACTGAAGCTTTCTTT. This sequence encodes CASSLHRGRRTEAFF.

V usage is TRBV4-3 and J usage is TRBJ2-1, with 13 nucleotides matching TRBD2. The germline CDR1 and CDR2 sequences are LGHNA and YSLEER. The CDR3 totals 21 residues. J gave up 0 bases and V 0 bases, and 11 bases lay outside the gene matches. The chain's CDR3 is CASSQDQVGLAGESSYNEQFF. DNA of the CDR3: TGCGCCAGCAGCCAAGATCAGGTCGGACTAGCGGGGGAGAGCTCCTACAATGAGCAGTTCTTC.

The chain is built from TRBV7-9 and TRBJ2-2; D is possibly TRBD1 (6 bases). This CDR3 has 16 residues. CDR1 and CDR2 from the germline V gene are SEHNR and FQNEAQ (reference sequence). V lost 6 bases and J 6 bases, leaving 20 bases between the germline ends. Here the CDR3 DNA reads TGTGCCAGCAGGGTAATGGAGGTACAGGGTGCCGGGGAGCTGTTTTTT. Its protein product is CASRVMEVQGAGELFF.

The chain recombines TRBV6-5 with TRBJ1-1; the D is unclear. The CDR3 contains 13 residues. CDR1 is MNHEY and CDR2 is SVGAGI in the germline V gene. Trimming pared 7 bases from V and 3 bases from J, leaving 12 bases between. The CDR3 bases are TGTGCCAGCACCCTTCGGGGAGACACTGAAGCTTTCTTT. It specifies CASTLRGDTEAFF.

This clone was counted a few times. The gene calls are TRBV9 and TRBJ2-7, with 9 nucleotides matching TRBD1. The CDR3 length is 16 residues. The V gene end was trimmed by 0 bases and the J gene end by 4 bases; junction bases not matched to a gene: 8. Germline V CDR1 and CDR2: SGDLS, YYNGEE. CDR3 DNA sequence: TGTGCCAGCAGCGTAGGACAGGGGGACGTGGGATACGAGCAGTACTTC. This codes for CASSVGQGDVGYEQYF.

CDR3 sequence: CASSFHGLKGANVLTF. The CDR3 region has the DNA TGTGCCAGCAGCTTTCACGGTTTGAAAGGGGCCAACGTCCTGACTTTC. The chain is built from TRBV7-2 and TRBJ2-6; D remains unclear. This CDR3 region has 16 residues. Between the trimmed V and J ends, which lost 3 bases and 4 bases, there was a span of 13 bases. The V gene's germline CDR1 is SGHTA and CDR2 FQGNSA.

The chain has TRBV7-2 and TRBJ2-5, with 10 bases fitting TRBD2. Losses at the gene ends were 5 bases for V and 4 bases for J; bases not matched to a gene: 7. CDR3 size: 15 residues. Germline V gene lookup returns CDR1 SGHTA and CDR2 FQGNSA. This chain's CDR3 is CASSPQRGGGETQYF. The CDR3 DNA reads TGTGCCAGCAGCCCCCAGCGGGGGGGCGGAGAGACCCAGTACTTC.

V and J are TRBV27 and TRBJ2-1, with 7 bases lining up with TRBD2. CDR1 is MNHEY, CDR2 SMNVEV, per germline (reference sequence). V shed 5 bases and J 1 base; nucleotides not matched to a gene: 8. The CDR3 contains 16 residues. The chain's CDR3 is CASSPTGRGSYNEQFF. The CDR3 bases are TGTGCCAGCAGTCCCACCGGGCGGGGGTCCTACAATGAGCAGTTCTTC.

V usage is TRBV21-1 and J usage is TRBJ2-7; TRBD2, the table's D call, was not compared with the DNA. TRBV21-1 is shown as a pseudogene. CDR3 length: 14 residues. The DNA of the CDR3 is TGTGCCAGCGCACGGACTAGCGGGAACTACGAGCAGTACTTC. As protein: CASARTSGNYEQYF.

This clone has just a few counts. This chain uses TRBV6-6 with TRBJ2-5, with D uncertain. Germline V gene lookup returns CDR1 MNHNY and CDR2 SVGAGI (reference sequence). Trimming shortened V by 5 bases and J by 5 bases, and 21 bases separated the two germline ends. CDR3 length: 16 amino acids. CDR3 protein: CASSPHMGTGKETQYF. The DNA for the CDR3 is TGTGCCAGCAGTCCCCATATGGGCACCGGAAAGGAGACCCAGTACTTC.

This clone was picked up one time. V is TRBV15 and J is TRBJ2-5; possible D gene TRBD2, 6 bases. Trimming stripped 5 bases from V and 7 bases from J, with 23 bases between. The germline V gene has CDR1 LNHNV and CDR2 YYDKDF (reference sequence). This CDR3 has 16 amino acids. CDR3: CATSVEPTGYGGTQYF. CDR3 DNA sequence: TGTGCCACCAGCGTAGAACCCACGGGTTACGGGGGGACCCAGTACTTC. The variable domain in full, completed from reference TRBV15 and TRBJ2-5, reads DAMVIQNPRYQVTQFGKPVTLSCSQTLNHNVMYWYQQKSSQAPKLLFHYYDKDFNNEADTPDNFQSRRPNTSFCFLDIRSPGLGDTAMYLCATSVEPTGYGGTQYFGPGTRLLVL.

The gene calls are TRBV6-1 and TRBJ2-3; the match to TRBD2 covers 8 bases. With 1 base clipped from V and 1 base from J, the junction kept 4 bases outside the gene matches. Looked up from germline, CDR1 is MNHNS and CDR2 is SASEGT. The CDR3 length is 16 residues. The CDR3 nucleotides read TGTGCCAGCAGTGAAGACTTGCGGGGGGGCACAGATACGCAGTATTTT. Residues: CASSEDLRGGTDTQYF.

The V gene is TRBV6-2 or TRBV6-3, the J gene TRBJ2-5, with 8 bases that match TRBD2. V gave up 5 bases and J gave up 2 bases; unmatched junction bases: 10. CDR1 and CDR2 (germline): MNHEY, SVGEGT. The CDR3 extends over 16 amino acids. The CDR3 loop is CASSRGGLPSQETQYF. Here the CDR3 DNA reads TGTGCCAGCAGTCGCGGGGGGCTACCATCTCAAGAGACCCAGTACTTC.

V is TRBV10-1 and J is TRBJ1-5; D call uncertain. The ends were cut back, 6 bases at V and 3 bases at J, with 12 bases in the middle. The CDR3 loop spans 14 amino acids. Germline V gene data show CDR1 as WNHNN and CDR2 as SYGVQD (reference sequence). CDR3 sequence reads: CASSGILNNQPQHF. The CDR3 DNA sequence: TGCGCCAGCAGCGGGATACTAAACAATCAGCCCCAGCATTTT.

This chain links TRBV27 with TRBJ1-1; D is possibly TRBD1 (6 bases). The germline gives CDR1 MNHEY, CDR2 SMNVEV (reference sequence). Trimming removed 8 bases from V and 3 bases from J, with 31 bases in between. The CDR3 spans 19 residues. CDR3 amino acids: CASRCPPTGCKGGHTEAFF. The CDR3 DNA reads as TGTGCCAGCCGGTGCCCTCCGACAGGTTGTAAGGGCGGGCACACTGAAGCTTTCTTT.

This clone was seen just once. The chain employs TRBV2 and TRBJ2-1; D is perhaps TRBD2 (6 bases). Trimming removed 1 base from V and 8 bases from J, with 15 bases in between. The CDR3 covers 15 residues. The germline gives CDR1 SNHLY, CDR2 FYNNEI. The CDR3, as DNA: TGTGCCAGCAGTGAAGGAAAGGGACTTGGGCATGAGCAGTTCTTC. Its protein is CASSEGKGLGHEQFF.

V usage is TRBV15 and J usage is TRBJ2-1; D is possibly TRBD1 (5 bases). The CDR3 is made up of 14 amino acids. Between the trimmed V and J ends, which lost 0 bases and 5 bases, there was a span of 8 bases. Per the germline V gene, CDR1 is LNHNV and CDR2 is YYDKDF (reference sequence). The CDR3 loop reads CATSRDRVNNEQFF. The DNA of the CDR3 is TGTGCCACCAGCAGAGACAGGGTAAACAATGAGCAGTTCTTC.

The CDR3 loop reads CASTPFGGQPQHF. The CDR3 DNA is TGTGCCAGCACTCCATTCGGCGGTCAGCCCCAGCATTTT. V is TRBV6-5 and J is TRBJ1-5; D is ambiguous. Germline V gene data show CDR1 as MNHEY and CDR2 as SVGAGI. V gave up 7 bases and J gave up 6 bases, with 13 bases separating them. The CDR3 consists of 13 residues.

This clone has at least ten counts. The rearrangement links TRBV2 to TRBJ1-2, with 8 bases matching TRBD1. CDR1 and CDR2 (germline): SNHLY, FYNNEI. CDR3 length: 18 residues. V gave up 5 bases and J gave up 0 bases; unmatched junction bases: 14. In DNA, the CDR3 is TGTGCCAGCAGTAGAGTTGGACAGGGACTCGCCACTAACTATGGCTACACCTTC. It is translated as CASSRVGQGLATNYGYTF.

J is TRBJ1-1 and V is TRBV16, with 7 bases fitting TRBD1. V was pared by 4 bases and J by 7 bases, with 9 bases of the junction left unmatched. In germline, CDR1 is KGHSY, CDR2 FQNENV. The CDR3 is 14 amino acids. CDR3 protein: CASSPWDRLLEAFF. DNA of the CDR3: TGTGCCAGCAGCCCTTGGGACAGATTACTTGAAGCTTTCTTT.

This clone was seen a few times. The gene calls are TRBV30 and TRBJ1-2, with 11 nucleotides matching TRBD1. The V segment lost 2 bases and the J segment 7 bases; nucleotides outside the gene matches: 6. CDR3 length: 14 residues. Germline assignment: CDR1 GTSNPN and CDR2 SVGIG (reference sequence). CDR3 in DNA: TGTGCCTGGAGTTTGGACAGGGGGCTTCCTGGCTACACCTTC. Translating it yields CAWSLDRGLPGYTF.

The J gene is TRBJ2-2, the V gene TRBV6-5; perhaps TRBD1 as D (5 bases). Germline V gives CDR1 MNHEY, CDR2 SVGAGI. The CDR3 spans 15 residues. Trimming left V 2 bases short and J 1 base short, with 8 bases between. The CDR3 DNA reads TGTGCCAGCAGTTACGACAGTCGGAACACCGGGGAGCTGTTTTTT. Protein product: CASSYDSRNTGELFF.

This clone was recorded once. This chain links TRBV25-1 with TRBJ2-7; D might be TRBD2 (5 bases). The CDR3 covers 12 residues. Germline V lookup: CDR1 MGHDK, CDR2 SYGVNS. The V and J ends lost 4 bases and 4 bases respectively, with 8 bases between them. The CDR3 DNA reads TGTGCCAGCAGTGCACGGGGATACGAGCAGTACTTC. This codes for CASSARGYEQYF.

This clone is medium-sized in the sample. The rearrangement links TRBV27 to TRBJ2-7; 8 bases are a match to TRBD1. The trim removed 2 bases at V and 6 bases at J, leaving 3 bases unmatched. The CDR3 is 13 amino acids. Looked up from germline, CDR1 is MNHEY and CDR2 is SMNVEV (reference sequence). Written as DNA, the CDR3 is TGTGCCAGCAGTTTAAGACAGGGGTTCGAGCAGTACTTC. Its protein is CASSLRQGFEQYF.

The chain joins TRBV7-8 to TRBJ2-5; 7 bases align to TRBD1. Germline V CDR1 and CDR2: SGHVS, FQNEAQ. The V gene end was trimmed by 1 base and the J gene end by 5 bases; junction bases not matched to a gene: 7. This CDR3 is built from 15 residues. The CDR3: CASSLVGGVGETQYF. The DNA for the CDR3 is TGTGCCAGCAGCTTAGTAGGGGGCGTAGGGGAGACCCAGTACTTC. Together with reference TRBV7-8 and TRBJ2-5, the CDR3 gives the full variable domain: GAGVSQSPRYKVAKRGQDVALRCDPISGHVSLFWYQQALGQGPEFLTYFQNEAQLDKSGLPSDRFFAERPEGSVSTLKIQRTQQEDSAVYLCASSLVGGVGETQYFGPGTRLLVL.

The J gene is TRBJ1-2, the V gene TRBV5-4, with TRBD1 matching 8 bases. The J segment lost 6 bases and the V segment lost 0 bases, leaving 7 bases of the junction unmatched. CDR3 length: 15 residues. Germline V gene lookup returns CDR1 SGHNT and CDR2 YYREEE (reference sequence). The CDR3 spells CASSLAGDRRNGYTF. CDR3 nucleotides: TGTGCCAGCAGCTTGGCCGGGGACAGGAGAAATGGCTACACCTTC.

The chain has TRBV6-5 and TRBJ2-1, with TRBD2 matching 9 bases. The CDR3 is made up of 15 amino acids. Germline loops: CDR1 MNHEY, CDR2 SVGAGI. V was clipped by 2 bases and J by 6 bases; unmatched bases: 5. The CDR3 protein is CASSYGRLAANEQFF. In DNA, the CDR3 is TGTGCCAGCAGTTACGGACGACTAGCGGCCAATGAGCAGTTCTTC.